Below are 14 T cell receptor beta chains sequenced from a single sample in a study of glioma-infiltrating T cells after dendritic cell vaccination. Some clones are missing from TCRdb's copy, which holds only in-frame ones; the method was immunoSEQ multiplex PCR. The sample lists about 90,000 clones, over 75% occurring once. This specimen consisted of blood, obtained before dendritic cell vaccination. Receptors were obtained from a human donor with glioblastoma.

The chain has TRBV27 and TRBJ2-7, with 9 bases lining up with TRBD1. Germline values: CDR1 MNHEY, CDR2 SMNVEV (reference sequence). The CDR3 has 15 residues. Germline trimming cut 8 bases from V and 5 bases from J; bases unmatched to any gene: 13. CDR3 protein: CASSAWDRVVHEQYF. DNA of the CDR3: TGTGCCAGCTCTGCTTGGGACAGGGTGGTTCACGAGCAGTACTTC.

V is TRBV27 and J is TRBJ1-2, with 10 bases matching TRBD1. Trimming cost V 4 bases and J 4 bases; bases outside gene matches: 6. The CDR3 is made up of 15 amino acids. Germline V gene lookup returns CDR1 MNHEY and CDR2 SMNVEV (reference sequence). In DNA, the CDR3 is TGTGCCAGCAGTTCCGACAGGGGGCTCGTCTATGGCTACACCTTC. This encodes CASSSDRGLVYGYTF.

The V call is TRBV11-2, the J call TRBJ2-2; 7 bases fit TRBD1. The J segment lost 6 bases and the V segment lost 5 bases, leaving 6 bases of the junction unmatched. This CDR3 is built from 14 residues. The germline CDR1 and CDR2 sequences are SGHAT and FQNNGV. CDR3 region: CASSDRVWAGELFF. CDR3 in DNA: TGTGCCAGCAGCGACAGGGTTTGGGCCGGGGAGCTGTTTTTT.

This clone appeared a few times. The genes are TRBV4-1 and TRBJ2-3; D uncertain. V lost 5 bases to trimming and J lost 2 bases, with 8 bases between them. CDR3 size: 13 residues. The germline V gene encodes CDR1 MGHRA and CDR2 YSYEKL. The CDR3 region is CASSEPSTDTQYF. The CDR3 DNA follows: TGCGCCAGCAGCGAGCCGTCCACAGATACGCAGTATTTT.

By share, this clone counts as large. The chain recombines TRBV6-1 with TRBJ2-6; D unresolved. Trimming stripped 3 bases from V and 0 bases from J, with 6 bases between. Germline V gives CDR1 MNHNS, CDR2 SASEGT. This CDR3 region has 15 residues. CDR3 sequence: CASSETNSGANVLTF. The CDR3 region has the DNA TGTGCCAGCAGTGAGACAAACTCTGGGGCCAACGTCCTGACTTTC.

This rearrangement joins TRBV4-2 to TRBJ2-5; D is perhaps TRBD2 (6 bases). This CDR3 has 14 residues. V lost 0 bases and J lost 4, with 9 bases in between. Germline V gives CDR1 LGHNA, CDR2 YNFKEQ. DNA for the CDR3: TGTGCCAGCAGCCAAGATAGGAGGGGAGAGACCCAGTACTTC. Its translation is CASSQDRRGETQYF.

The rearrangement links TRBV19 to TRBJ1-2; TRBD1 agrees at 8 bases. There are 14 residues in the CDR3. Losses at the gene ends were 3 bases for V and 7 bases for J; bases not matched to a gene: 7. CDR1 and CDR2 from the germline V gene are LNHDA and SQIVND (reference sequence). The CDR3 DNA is TGTGCCAGTAGTATCCGGACAGGGATTGCTGGCTACACCTTC. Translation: CASSIRTGIAGYTF.

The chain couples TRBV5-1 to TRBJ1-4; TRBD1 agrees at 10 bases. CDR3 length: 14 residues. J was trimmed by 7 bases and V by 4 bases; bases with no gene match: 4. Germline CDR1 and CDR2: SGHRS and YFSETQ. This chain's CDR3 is CASSRGQGVEKLFF. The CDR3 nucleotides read TGCGCCAGCAGCCGTGGACAGGGGGTTGAAAAACTGTTTTTT. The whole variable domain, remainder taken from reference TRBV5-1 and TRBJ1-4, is KAGVTQTPRYLIKTRGQQVTLSCSPISGHRSVSWYQQTPGQGLQFLFEYFSETQRNKGNFPGRFSGRQFSNSRSEMNVSTLELGDSALYLCASSRGQGVEKLFFGSGTQLSVL.

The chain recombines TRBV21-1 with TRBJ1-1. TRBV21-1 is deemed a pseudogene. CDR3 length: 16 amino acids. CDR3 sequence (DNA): TGTGCCAGCAGCTCCCCGAGGGTCAGGCGGGACACTGAAGCTTTCTTT. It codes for CASSSPRVRRDTEAFF.

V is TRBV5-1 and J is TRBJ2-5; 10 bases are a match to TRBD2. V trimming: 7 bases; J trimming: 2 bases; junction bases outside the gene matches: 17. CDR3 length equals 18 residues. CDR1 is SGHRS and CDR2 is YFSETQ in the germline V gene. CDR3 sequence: CASHERGGRGLGQETQYF. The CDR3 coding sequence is TGCGCCAGCCACGAGCGGGGGGGCCGAGGGTTGGGTCAAGAGACCCAGTACTTC.

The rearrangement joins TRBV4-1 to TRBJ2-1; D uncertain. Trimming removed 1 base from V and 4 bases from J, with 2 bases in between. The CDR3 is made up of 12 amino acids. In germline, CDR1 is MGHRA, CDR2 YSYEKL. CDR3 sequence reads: CASSQVYNEQFF. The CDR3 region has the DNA TGCGCCAGCAGCCAAGTATACAATGAGCAGTTCTTC.

The CDR3 DNA sequence: TGTGCCAGCGGCTTGGGCGGGGGCCCCCTCCACTTT. Translating it yields CASGLGGGPLHF. This chain uses TRBV2 with TRBJ1-6, with TRBD1 as a possible D gene (6 bases). Germline loops: CDR1 SNHLY, CDR2 FYNNEI. Deletions cut 8 bases from V and 13 bases from J, with 15 bases between. The CDR3 is made up of 12 amino acids.

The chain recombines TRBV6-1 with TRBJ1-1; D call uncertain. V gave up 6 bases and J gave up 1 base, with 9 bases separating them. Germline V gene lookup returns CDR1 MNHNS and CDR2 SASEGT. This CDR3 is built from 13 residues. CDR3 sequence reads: CASRLSSNTEAFF. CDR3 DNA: TGTGCCAGCAGACTTAGCTCGAACACTGAAGCTTTCTTT.

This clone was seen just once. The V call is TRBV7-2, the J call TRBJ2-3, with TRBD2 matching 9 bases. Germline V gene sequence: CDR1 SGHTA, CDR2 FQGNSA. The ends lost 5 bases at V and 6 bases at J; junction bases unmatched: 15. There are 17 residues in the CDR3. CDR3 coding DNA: TGTGCCAGCAGCCTCAACCCGGGACTAGCAGTATTCGATACGCAGTATTTT. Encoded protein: CASSLNPGLAVFDTQYF.